Detailed here is one T cell receptor beta chain. This specimen comes from a study of human T cells and chemical hapten exposure. Individual cDNA molecules (in the library) carried attached unique molecular identifiers. Original data processing: The median was roughly 91,000 TCRs per sample, ranging about 20,000 to 690,600. TCRdb reprocessed the RACE reads with MiXCR, giving one entry per CDR3 protein. The V and J calls here are based on TCRdb, not the publication. The sample has 84,000 or so distinct CDR3 sequences, roughly 8.5% seen once; the top ten hold 2% to 3%. Sample time point: pre-sensitization, week 0. Treatment denoted: therapeutic diphenylcyclopropenone sensitization with weekly scalp DPC. Sample donors consisted of patients with alopecia, aged 18 to 70 years, who were suitable for DPC. The germline V gene encodes CDR1 LNHDA and CDR2 SQIVND (reference sequence). V lost 4 bases to trimming and J lost 5 bases, with 8 bases between them. The length of the CDR3 is 13 residues.

The rearrangement uses TRBV19 and TRBJ1-4, with D possibly TRBD1 on 5 matching bases. The source of this sequence is a man aged 40-49 years with alopecia areata. Some clones in this sample may be carry-over from other donors' samples. Here the sequenced sample was whole blood, taken in connection with sensitization to the hapten diphenylcyclopropenone (DPC). The CDR3 loop is CASSTQGNEKLFF. CDR3 coding DNA: TGTGCCAGTAGTACCCAGGGAAATGAAAAACTGTTTTTT.